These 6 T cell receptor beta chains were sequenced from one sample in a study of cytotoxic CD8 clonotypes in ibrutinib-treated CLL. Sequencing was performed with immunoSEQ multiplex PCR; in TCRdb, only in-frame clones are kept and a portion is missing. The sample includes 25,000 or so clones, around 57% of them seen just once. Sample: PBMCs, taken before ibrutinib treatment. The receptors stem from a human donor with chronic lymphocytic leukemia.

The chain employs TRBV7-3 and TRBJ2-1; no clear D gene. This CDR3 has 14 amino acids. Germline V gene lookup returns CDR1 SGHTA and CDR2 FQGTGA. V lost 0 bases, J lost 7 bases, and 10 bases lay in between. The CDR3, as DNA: TGTGCCAGCAGCTTAACGTCGTTCGGGAATGAGCAGTTCTTC. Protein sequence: CASSLTSFGNEQFF. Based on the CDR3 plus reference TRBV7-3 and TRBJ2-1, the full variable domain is GAGVSQTPSNKVTEKGKYVELRCDPISGHTALYWYRQSLGQGPEFLIYFQGTGAADDSGLPNDRFFAVRPEGSVSTLKIQRTERGDSAVYLCASSLTSFGNEQFFGPGTRLTVL.

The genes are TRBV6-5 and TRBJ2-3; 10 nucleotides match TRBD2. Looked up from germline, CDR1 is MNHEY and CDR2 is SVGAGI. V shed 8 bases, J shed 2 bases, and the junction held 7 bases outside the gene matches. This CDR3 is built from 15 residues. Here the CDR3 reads CASALAGLHTDTQYF. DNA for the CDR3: TGTGCCAGCGCACTAGCGGGATTGCACACAGATACGCAGTATTTT.

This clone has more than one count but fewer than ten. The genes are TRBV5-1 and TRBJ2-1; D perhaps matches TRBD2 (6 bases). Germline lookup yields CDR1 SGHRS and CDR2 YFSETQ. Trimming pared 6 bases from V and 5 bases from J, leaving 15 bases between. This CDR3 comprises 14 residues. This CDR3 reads CASNEGGIDNEQFF. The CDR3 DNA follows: TGCGCCAGCAATGAGGGCGGGATTGACAATGAGCAGTTCTTC.

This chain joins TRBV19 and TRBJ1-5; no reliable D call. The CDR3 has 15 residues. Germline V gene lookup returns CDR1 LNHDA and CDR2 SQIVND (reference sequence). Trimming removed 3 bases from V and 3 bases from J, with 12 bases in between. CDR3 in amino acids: CASSMMWSINQPQHF. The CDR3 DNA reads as TGTGCCAGTAGTATGATGTGGAGTATCAATCAGCCCCAGCATTTT.

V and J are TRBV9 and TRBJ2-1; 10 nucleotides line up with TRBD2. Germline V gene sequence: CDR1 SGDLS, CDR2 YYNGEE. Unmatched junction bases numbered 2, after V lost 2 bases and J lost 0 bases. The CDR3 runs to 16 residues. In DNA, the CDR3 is TGTGCCAGCAGCGTTCCTAGCGGGGGCTCCTACAATGAGCAGTTCTTC. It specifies CASSVPSGGSYNEQFF.

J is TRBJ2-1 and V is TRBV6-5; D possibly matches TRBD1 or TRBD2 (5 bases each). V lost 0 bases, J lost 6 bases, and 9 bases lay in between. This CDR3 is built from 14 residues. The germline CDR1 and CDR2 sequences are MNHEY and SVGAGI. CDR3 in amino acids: CASSYSSGLNEQFF. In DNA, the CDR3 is TGTGCCAGCAGTTACTCGTCGGGGCTCAATGAGCAGTTCTTC.